The TCR beta chain under discussion was sequenced for a study of fetal regulatory T cell absence and autoimmunity. V gave up 1 base and J gave up 1 base, with 10 bases separating them. This CDR3 has 15 amino acids. Per germline, CDR1 SEHNR and CDR2 FQNEAQ (reference sequence). Turning to this clone: What it recognizes is unknown.

Whole-study results and caveats: Pancreas and cord blood did not differ much in TRB family usage. Pancreas TCRs were oligoclonally enriched versus cord blood, some clones over 80-fold.

Profiled with immunoSEQ multiplex PCR; TCRdb holds only in-frame clones, not every one. Seen here are about 95,000 clones, about 78% observed once, and the top ten hold less than 2.5%. The chain employs TRBV7-9 and TRBJ2-5, with D possibly being TRBD1 or TRBD2 (5 bases each). The sequence derives from a male donor with IPEX syndrome. The sample was pancreas tissue. CDR3 protein: CASSLVEGLQETQYF. In nucleotides, the CDR3 is TGTGCCAGCAGCTTAGTAGAGGGGCTCCAAGAGACCCAGTACTTC.